This entry lists 27 T cell receptor beta chains sequenced from one sample in a study of PD-1 blockade in classical Hodgkin lymphoma (dated by TCRdb to 2019 to 2021). The library was made by the immunoSEQ multiplex PCR assay. The clones in this table, taken by TCRdb from immuneACCESS, are in-frame only. Not every clone is retained; where verified, under half of the shortfall comes from an unresolved V gene, and the cause of the rest is unknown. This sample holds 23,000 or so clones; approximately 85% were observed only once. Roughly 15% of the sample is in the top ten clones. According to the study, the label for this sample's time point signals: cycle 4 day 1 (C4D1), after 5 to 7 weeks of nivolumab. Every trial patient had relapsed after autologous stem cell transplantation, and cohorts A, B and C differed in prior brentuximab vedotin exposure. The sample was peripheral blood mononuclear cells (PBMCs), taken before the fourth cycle of nivolumab. These receptors all stem from a human donor with classical Hodgkin lymphoma.

The CDR3 sequence is CASSSSDTQYF. The CDR3 nucleotides read TGTGCCAGCAGTTCTAGCGATACGCAGTATTTT. The gene calls are TRBV28 and TRBJ2-3; TRBD2 might be the D (5 bases). The CDR3 is 11 residues long. V lost 4 bases, J lost 6 bases, and 5 bases lay in between. CDR1 is MDHEN, CDR2 SYDVKM, per germline.

This clone counts as medium-sized. The V call is TRBV4-3, the J call TRBJ2-2; 8 bases match TRBD1. CDR1 is LGHNA and CDR2 is YSLEER in the germline V gene. The CDR3 is 14 amino acids. The junction had 5 bases not matched to a gene; V was cut back by 8 bases and J by 3 bases. CDR3 in amino acids: CASRKQGDTGELFF. The CDR3 DNA follows: TGCGCCAGCCGGAAACAGGGGGACACCGGGGAGCTGTTTTTT.

The chain has TRBV5-6 and TRBJ2-7, with 7 bases lining up with TRBD1. With 4 bases clipped from V and 2 bases from J, the junction kept 9 bases outside the gene matches. The CDR3 loop spans 15 amino acids. Germline V lookup: CDR1 SGHDT, CDR2 YYEEEE. The CDR3 nucleotides read TGTGCCAGCAGCCCGACAGGGCTTGAGACCTACGAGCAGTACTTC. Translating it yields CASSPTGLETYEQYF.

The chain joins TRBV6-5 to TRBJ1-1; 8 nucleotides agree with TRBD1. V was clipped by 10 bases and J by 0 bases; unmatched bases: 7. CDR3 length: 14 residues. Germline assignment: CDR1 MNHEY and CDR2 SVGAGI. CDR3 amino acids: CATRDRSMNTEAFF. CDR3 DNA sequence: TGTGCCACAAGGGACAGGTCCATGAACACTGAAGCTTTCTTT.

A single count supports this clone. This chain connects TRBV6-5 to TRBJ1-1, with no clear D. Germline V gene data show CDR1 as MNHEY and CDR2 as SVGAGI. The CDR3 consists of 14 residues. Trimming left V 0 bases short and J 3 bases short, with 8 bases between. CDR3 bases: TGTGCCAGCAGTTACTCCGGAAGGTACACTGAAGCTTTCTTT. This gives the protein CASSYSGRYTEAFF.

The genes are TRBV28 and TRBJ2-7; the D gene is possibly TRBD1 (6 bases). This CDR3 has 16 residues. Trimming shortened V by 8 bases and J by 3 bases, and 23 bases separated the two germline ends. The germline V gene encodes CDR1 MDHEN and CDR2 SYDVKM. CDR3 sequence (DNA): TGTGCCAGCGGCCACAACCCTGGACAGTTAGACTACGAGCAGTACTTC. It specifies CASGHNPGQLDYEQYF.

The genes are TRBV19 and TRBJ1-5; D gene uncertain. Between the trimmed V and J ends, which lost 5 bases and 2 bases, there was a span of 13 bases. This CDR3 is 15 amino acids long. CDR1 and CDR2 from the germline V gene are LNHDA and SQIVND (reference sequence). The chain's CDR3 is CASSPQAGGNQPQHF. CDR3 nucleotides: TGTGCCAGTAGTCCTCAGGCTGGGGGCAATCAGCCCCAGCATTTT.

The chain combines TRBV6-1 with TRBJ2-3; 14 nucleotides match TRBD2. The CDR3 has 14 residues. Trimming removed 10 bases from V and 4 bases from J; junction bases left unmatched: 4. Germline CDR1 and CDR2: MNHNS and SASEGT. The CDR3 nucleotides read TGTGCCACGACTAGCGGGGGGGCGCCAGATACGCAGTATTTT. This translates into CATTSGGAPDTQYF.

About this clone itself: The sample holds other DNA sequences that translate to the same CDR3. V gene TRBV27 combines with J gene TRBJ2-7; 10 nucleotides match TRBD2. Germline V gene data show CDR1 as MNHEY and CDR2 as SMNVEV (reference sequence). CDR3 size: 16 residues. V lost 0 bases and J lost 2; bases outside the gene matches: 4. CDR3 in DNA: TGTGCCAGCAGTTTATCAGGACTAGCGGAGACCTACGAGCAGTACTTC. Translated, it gives CASSLSGLAETYEQYF.

V is TRBV6-5 and J is TRBJ2-7; D perhaps matches TRBD1 (6 bases). V dropped 2 bases and J dropped 4 bases, with 9 bases sitting between them. CDR1 is MNHEY, CDR2 SVGAGI, per germline. The CDR3 loop spans 13 amino acids. In nucleotides, the CDR3 is TGTGCCAGCAGTTACGTACAGGGTTACGAGCAGTACTTC. It yields the protein CASSYVQGYEQYF.

The chain employs TRBV5-4 and TRBJ2-2; D not certain. Germline CDR1 reads SGHNT; CDR2 reads YYREEE (reference sequence). This CDR3 region has 14 residues. Trimming left V 4 bases short and J 1 base short, with 8 bases between. CDR3 amino acids: CASSREVNTGELFF. The DNA of the CDR3 is TGTGCCAGCAGCCGAGAGGTGAACACCGGGGAGCTGTTTTTT.

V and J are TRBV18 and TRBJ2-5; tentative D call: TRBD2 (6 bases). V was clipped by 4 bases and J by 2 bases, with 8 bases between them. Germline CDR1 reads KGHSH; CDR2 reads LQKENI. The CDR3 runs to 13 residues. The CDR3 nucleotides read TGTGCCAGCTCACGGGGGGTTCAAGAGACCCAGTACTTC. Translating it yields CASSRGVQETQYF.

CDR3 in amino acids: CASSVALGAYNEQFF. For the CDR3, the DNA is TGTGCCAGCAGCGTAGCTCTGGGAGCCTACAATGAGCAGTTCTTC. The chain is built from TRBV9 and TRBJ2-1; tentative D call: TRBD2 (5 bases). The CDR3 is 15 amino acids. Germline-derived CDR1 and CDR2 are SGDLS and YYNGEE. V lost 0 bases to trimming and J lost 2 bases, with 9 bases between them.

This clone is a singleton in its sample. The rearrangement links TRBV27 to TRBJ2-1, with D possibly matching TRBD2 (5 bases). Trimming took 3 bases from V and 5 from J, leaving 17 bases between them. This CDR3 is built from 16 residues. Germline V gives CDR1 MNHEY, CDR2 SMNVEV (reference sequence). CDR3 nucleotide sequence: TGTGCCAGCAGTTTTTTTTTAGCGAGAGAAAACAATGAGCAGTTCTTC. It is translated as CASSFFLARENNEQFF.

The chain recombines TRBV6-1 with TRBJ2-5; weak D call: TRBD2 (5 bases). This CDR3 is 14 amino acids long. V shed 9 bases and J shed 5 bases, with 19 bases lying between them. The germline V gene encodes CDR1 MNHNS and CDR2 SASEGT. The CDR3 DNA follows: TGTGCCAGTGTTCGTCCGGGATCAATCGAGACCCAGTACTTC. Encoded protein: CASVRPGSIETQYF.

This chain connects TRBV4-3 to TRBJ1-2, with a weak D call TRBD1 (6 bases). The length of the CDR3 is 14 residues. Germline V CDR1 and CDR2: LGHNA, YSLEER. Trimming shortened V by 5 bases and J by 2 bases, and 12 bases separated the two germline ends. CDR3 sequence: CASSVAGANYGYTF. CDR3 bases: TGCGCCAGCAGCGTTGCGGGGGCGAACTATGGCTACACCTTC.

The V call is TRBV6-5, the J call TRBJ2-7; 10 nucleotides line up with TRBD1. CDR1 is MNHEY, CDR2 SVGAGI, per germline. The CDR3 length is 14 residues. The ends lost 7 bases at V and 6 bases at J; junction bases unmatched: 9. DNA of the CDR3: TGTGCCAGCAACCGGGGACAGGGGATGAGCGAGCAGTACTTC. As protein: CASNRGQGMSEQYF.

This clone has more than one count but fewer than ten. The chain uses TRBV10-3 and TRBJ1-5, with D hard to call. The CDR3 contains 14 residues. The V gene lost 0 bases and the J gene lost 7 bases, with 10 bases spanning the gap. CDR1 and CDR2 from the germline V gene are ENHRY and SYGVKD. The CDR3 region has the DNA TGTGCCATCAGTGAGTCTGTGGGTCGCCAGCCCCAGCATTTT. This translates into CAISESVGRQPQHF.

A remark on this clone: Germline is not matched at one junction end, which may reflect a read error. The chain employs TRBV7-7 and TRBJ2-7; 7 bases match TRBD1. This CDR3 region has 14 residues. CDR1 is SSHAT and CDR2 is FNYEAQ in the germline V gene (reference sequence). The CDR3 is CASSQDRSSYEQYF. CDR3 nucleotide sequence: TGTGCTAGCAGCCAGGACAGGAGCTCCTACGAGCAGTACTTC.

The chain employs TRBV2 and TRBJ2-3; TRBD2 might be the D (5 bases). The CDR3 is 15 amino acids. V was pared by 2 bases and J by 3 bases, with 12 bases between. Germline CDR1 is SNHLY and CDR2 is FYNNEI. CDR3 sequence: CASSELGLATDTQYF. CDR3 DNA: TGTGCCAGCAGTGAACTAGGGTTAGCGACAGATACGCAGTATTTT.

This chain links TRBV9 with TRBJ2-5, with 7 bases that match TRBD1. The V gene's germline CDR1 is SGDLS and CDR2 YYNGEE. The CDR3 is made up of 18 amino acids. With V trimmed by 0 bases and J by 5 bases, 16 bases remained unmatched. For the CDR3, the DNA is TGTGCCAGCAGCGTAGGTCTTTGGACGTGGACAGGACCGGAGACCCAGTACTTC. Protein product: CASSVGLWTWTGPETQYF. The variable domain in full, with the rest retrieved from reference TRBV9 and TRBJ2-5, is DSGVTQTPKHLITATGQRVTLRCSPRSGDLSVYWYQQSLDQGLQFLIQYYNGEERAKGNILERFSAQQFPDLHSELNLSSLELGDSALYFCASSVGLWTWTGPETQYFGPGTRLLVL.

This clone appeared once. The chain is built from TRBV20-1 and TRBJ1-1; D perhaps matches TRBD1 (5 bases). The CDR3 spans 11 residues. Germline V gene data show CDR1 as DFQATT and CDR2 as SNEGSKA (reference sequence). Trimming shortened V by 5 bases and J by 11 bases, and 15 bases separated the two germline ends. CDR3 amino acids: CSAPGEGIAFF. The CDR3 bases are TGCAGTGCTCCCGGGGAGGGGATTGCTTTCTTT.

The J gene is TRBJ2-6, the V gene TRBV9; D unresolved. CDR3 size: 16 residues. The germline gives CDR1 SGDLS, CDR2 YYNGEE. V was cut by 1 base and J by 0 bases, with 8 bases left in between. The chain's CDR3 is CASSVNQNSGANVLTF. The CDR3 nucleotides read TGTGCCAGCAGCGTAAATCAGAACTCTGGGGCCAACGTCCTGACTTTC. The variable domain in full, with the rest retrieved from reference TRBV9 and TRBJ2-6, is DSGVTQTPKHLITATGQRVTLRCSPRSGDLSVYWYQQSLDQGLQFLIQYYNGEERAKGNILERFSAQQFPDLHSELNLSSLELGDSALYFCASSVNQNSGANVLTFGAGSRLTVL.

This clone was seen more than once but under ten times. The chain recombines TRBV9 with TRBJ2-3; TRBD2 matches 10 bases. CDR3 length equals 19 residues. V shed 4 bases and J 1 base; nucleotides not matched to a gene: 15. Germline-derived CDR1 and CDR2 are SGDLS and YYNGEE. The chain's CDR3 is CASSSPGTSALHGTDTQYF. The CDR3 DNA reads TGTGCCAGCAGCTCACCCGGGACTAGCGCGTTGCATGGCACAGATACGCAGTATTTT.

The chain combines TRBV18 with TRBJ2-7; TRBD1 aligns across 9 bases. V dropped 3 bases and J dropped 1; count of bases not matched to a gene: 4. CDR3 size: 15 residues. In germline, CDR1 is KGHSH, CDR2 LQKENI. CDR3 nucleotides: TGTGCCAGCTCACCTGGACAGGGGCCTTCCTACGAGCAGTACTTC. Its translation: CASSPGQGPSYEQYF.

This sequence joins TRBV7-3 and TRBJ1-1; D remains unclear. V shed 5 bases and J shed 1 base, with 8 bases lying between them. The CDR3 is made up of 13 amino acids. Germline V gene sequence: CDR1 SGHTA, CDR2 FQGTGA. This chain's CDR3 is CASSPKGNTEAFF. The CDR3 region has the DNA TGTGCCAGCAGCCCCAAGGGGAACACTGAAGCTTTCTTT.

The CDR3 spells CASRVAGVWYF. Here the CDR3 DNA reads TGCGCCAGCAGAGTAGCGGGAGTTTGGTACTTC. This chain links TRBV5-1 with TRBJ2-5; 9 nucleotides agree with TRBD2. Trimming removed 5 bases from V and 13 bases from J; junction bases left unmatched: 6. CDR1 is SGHRS and CDR2 is YFSETQ in the germline V gene. The CDR3 totals 11 residues.